The 18 T cell receptor beta chains below all came from one sample that was sequenced in a study of human T cells and chemical hapten exposure. The time point: patch test 2, 6 weeks after DPC sensitization. Noted treatment: therapeutic diphenylcyclopropenone sensitization with weekly scalp DPC. In TCRdb, the RACE reads were re-called with MiXCR into one record per CDR3 protein. The data hold about 140,000 distinct CDR3 sequences, with about 12% observed a single time. This sample comprised whole blood, obtained in connection with sensitization to the hapten diphenylcyclopropenone (DPC). The receptors come from a woman aged 50 to 60 with alopecia areata. Some clones in this sample may be carry-over from other donors' samples.

This clonotype was recorded a few times. The chain joins TRBV6-4 to TRBJ1-5; D not resolved. V shed 4 bases and J shed 4 bases, with 8 bases lying between them. The CDR3 has 13 residues. Per germline, CDR1 MRHNA and CDR2 SNTAGT. The CDR3 DNA is TGTGCCAGCAGTGCGGAGCAGAATCAGCCCCAGCATTTT. Translated, it gives CASSAEQNQPQHF.

As regards this clonotype: Its ends do not fully match the called genes, so a read error is possible. This chain links TRBV4-3 with TRBJ1-2; 8 bases line up with TRBD1. Looked up from germline, CDR1 is LGHNA and CDR2 is YSLEER. CDR3 length: 15 residues. CDR3 protein: CASSQENRGAYGFTF. CDR3 bases: TGCGCCAGCAGCCAAGAGAACAGGGGGGCCTATGGCTTCACCTTC.

This clonotype was detected ten times or more. The chain is built from TRBV18 and TRBJ1-5; D remains ambiguous. Germline V CDR1 and CDR2: KGHSH, LQKENI. V was cut by 3 bases and J by 5 bases, with 8 bases left in between. CDR3 length: 13 amino acids. The CDR3 region has the DNA TGTGCCAGCTCACCCGCTGGGGATCAGCCCCAGCATTTT. Translated, it gives CASSPAGDQPQHF.

This chain links TRBV18 with TRBJ2-1, with D perhaps TRBD1 or TRBD2 (6 bases each). The V and J ends lost 5 bases and 8 bases respectively, with 28 bases between them. CDR1 KGHSH and CDR2 LQKENI come from the germline V gene. This CDR3 has 18 amino acids. In nucleotides, the CDR3 is TGTGCCAGCTCAGACGCGGGGCTAAATGGGGGGCGACGGTATGAGCAGTTCTTC. Protein sequence: CASSDAGLNGGRRYEQFF.

This chain uses TRBV13 with TRBJ2-7, with 9 bases aligning to TRBD1. V lost 5 bases to trimming and J lost 5 bases; unmatched junction nucleotides: 10. The CDR3 has 15 residues. Germline V gene lookup returns CDR1 PRHDT and CDR2 FYEKMQ (reference sequence). The CDR3 loop is CASSQTGTGFDEQYF. The CDR3 DNA reads as TGTGCCAGCAGCCAGACCGGGACAGGGTTCGACGAGCAGTACTTC.

V usage is TRBV18 and J usage is TRBJ2-1, with D possibly matching TRBD2 (5 bases). The CDR3 spans 14 residues. Germline-derived CDR1 and CDR2 are KGHSH and LQKENI. V was trimmed by 5 bases and J by 9 bases, leaving 17 bases between them. CDR3 sequence reads: CASSSGGVDFEQFF. The CDR3 DNA sequence: TGTGCCAGCTCATCCGGAGGAGTAGACTTTGAGCAGTTCTTC.

The rearrangement uses TRBV28 and TRBJ2-7; possible D gene TRBD2, 6 bases. Germline CDR1 is MDHEN and CDR2 is SYDVKM. The CDR3 runs to 13 residues. V shed 10 bases and J shed 2 bases, with 15 bases lying between them. CDR3 sequence: CATSGLSPYEQYF. CDR3 DNA: TGTGCCACCTCGGGACTTAGCCCCTACGAGCAGTACTTC.

This clonotype turned up a few times. V and J are TRBV7-9 and TRBJ2-7, with 12 bases aligning to TRBD1. CDR3 length equals 15 residues. The germline V gene encodes CDR1 SEHNR and CDR2 FQNEAQ (reference sequence). V shed 5 bases, J shed 5 bases, and the junction held 7 bases outside the gene matches. The CDR3 loop reads CASSPAGTGGNEQYF. In DNA form, the CDR3 reads TGTGCCAGCAGCCCGGCCGGGACAGGGGGCAACGAGCAGTACTTC.

This clonotype was counted between two and nine times. This sequence joins TRBV4-3 and TRBJ2-3; D perhaps matches TRBD2 (5 bases). The CDR3 length is 15 residues. Per germline, CDR1 LGHNA and CDR2 YSLEER. V lost 4 bases to trimming and J lost 2 bases, with 13 bases between them. CDR3 coding DNA: TGCGCCAGCAGCCTCCTGGGGAGCTACACAGATACGCAGTATTTT. Translated, it gives CASSLLGSYTDTQYF.

This clonotype was observed a few times. The chain recombines TRBV28 with TRBJ1-1; 11 bases fit TRBD1. V was pared by 5 bases and J by 4 bases, with 9 bases of the junction left unmatched. The germline V gene encodes CDR1 MDHEN and CDR2 SYDVKM. This CDR3 has 16 amino acids. CDR3: CASSAPGQGVGTEAFF. CDR3 in DNA: TGTGCCAGCAGTGCTCCGGGACAGGGGGTGGGCACTGAAGCTTTCTTT. The whole variable domain, filled in from reference TRBV28 and TRBJ1-1, reads DVKVTQSSRYLVKRTGEKVFLECVQDMDHENMFWYRQDPGLGLRLIYFSYDVKMKEKGDIPEGYSVSREKKERFSLILESASTNQTSMYLCASSAPGQGVGTEAFFGQGTRLTVV.

This clonotype has ten or more counts. This chain links TRBV6-5 with TRBJ1-5; D not resolved. This CDR3 comprises 15 residues. The V gene's germline CDR1 is MNHEY and CDR2 SVGAGI. Trimming took 6 bases from V and 2 from J, leaving 14 bases between them. This CDR3 is CASRGREGGNQPQHF. In DNA form, the CDR3 reads TGTGCCAGCAGGGGCCGGGAGGGTGGCAATCAGCCCCAGCATTTT.

The chain carries TRBV7-2 and TRBJ2-7; D is perhaps TRBD1 (6 bases). Per germline, CDR1 SGHTA and CDR2 FQGNSA. This CDR3 region has 14 residues. Trimming took 4 bases from V and 3 from J, leaving 13 bases between them. CDR3 nucleotides: TGTGCCAGCAGCTCATACAGGGCCCACTACGAGCAGTACTTC. This codes for CASSSYRAHYEQYF.

This clonotype has at least ten counts. The gene calls are TRBV12-3 or TRBV12-4 and TRBJ1-6, with unresolved D. With 2 bases removed from V and 7 bases from J, the gap between germline ends came to 12 bases. CDR3 length: 15 residues. The CDR3 loop is CASSLLAASNSPLHF. The CDR3 DNA follows: TGTGCCAGCAGTTTACTTGCAGCTTCAAATTCACCCCTCCACTTT.

The chain is built from TRBV5-1 and TRBJ2-5; TRBD2 aligns across 7 bases. Looked up from germline, CDR1 is SGHRS and CDR2 is YFSETQ. This CDR3 has 14 residues. The V segment lost 2 bases and the J segment 1 base; nucleotides outside the gene matches: 2. The DNA for the CDR3 is TGCGCCAGCAGCTTCGGACTAGGCCAAGAGACCCAGTACTTC. This sequence encodes CASSFGLGQETQYF.

At least ten counts were recorded for this clonotype. The chain is built from TRBV11-2 and TRBJ1-1, with 8 nucleotides matching TRBD1. J lost 4 bases, V lost 3 bases, and 10 bases had no gene match. CDR1 and CDR2 (germline): SGHAT, FQNNGV. The CDR3 has 16 amino acids. This CDR3 reads CASSFGQGAIGTEAFF. DNA of the CDR3: TGTGCCAGCAGCTTTGGGCAGGGGGCTATTGGCACTGAAGCTTTCTTT.

J is TRBJ2-5 and V is TRBV29-1; D is undetermined. The CDR3 is 13 residues long. V lost 1 base and J lost 5, with 11 bases in between. Germline V gene sequence: CDR1 SQVTM, CDR2 ANQGSEA. CDR3 protein: CSVEVSLGETQYF. CDR3 in DNA: TGCAGCGTTGAAGTTTCCCTAGGGGAGACCCAGTACTTC.

This clonotype was seen a few times. The chain couples TRBV20-1 to TRBJ1-5, with 8 bases matching TRBD1. The V gene's germline CDR1 is DFQATT and CDR2 SNEGSKA (reference sequence). V gave up 1 base and J gave up 2 bases; unmatched junction bases: 7. The CDR3 has 16 residues. DNA of the CDR3: TGCAGTGCTAGAGTAAGCAGGGGGCGAGGCAATCAGCCCCAGCATTTT. This codes for CSARVSRGRGNQPQHF.

The rearrangement uses TRBV20-1 and TRBJ2-2; no clear D. The length of the CDR3 is 14 residues. V lost 0 bases and J lost 6, with 11 bases in between. CDR1 DFQATT and CDR2 SNEGSKA come from the germline V gene (reference sequence). The CDR3 loop is CSARDPSGPGELFF. CDR3 coding DNA: TGCAGTGCTAGAGACCCCTCAGGTCCCGGGGAGCTGTTTTTT.